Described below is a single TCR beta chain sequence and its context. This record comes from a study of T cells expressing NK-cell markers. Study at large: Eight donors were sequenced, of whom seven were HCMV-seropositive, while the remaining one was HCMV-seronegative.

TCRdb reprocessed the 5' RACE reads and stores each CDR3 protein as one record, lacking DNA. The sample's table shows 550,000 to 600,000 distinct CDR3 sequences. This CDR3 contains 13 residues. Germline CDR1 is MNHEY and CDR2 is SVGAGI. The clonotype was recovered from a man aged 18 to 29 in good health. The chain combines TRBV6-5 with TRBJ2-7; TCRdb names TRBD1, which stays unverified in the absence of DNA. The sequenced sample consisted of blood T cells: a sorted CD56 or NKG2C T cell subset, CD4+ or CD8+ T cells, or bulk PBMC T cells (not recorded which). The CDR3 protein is CASSYGGTLEQYF.